This T cell receptor (beta chain) was recovered during a study of molecular identifiers for immune sequencing clone quantification. This clonotype was seen at least ten times. One entry per CDR3 protein results from TCRdb running MiXCR on the PCR reads. This repertoire shows 62,000 or so distinct CDR3 sequences, about a sixth found once; its top ten account for roughly 1.5%. Germline V CDR1 and CDR2: PRHDT, FYEKMQ (reference sequence). Deletions cut 5 bases from V and 2 bases from J, with 14 bases between. CDR3 length: 15 amino acids. Naive CD8 sequencing libraries were generated from roughly 20,000 to 1,000,000 sorted cells, with 10%, 30% or 50% RNA as input.

This chain joins TRBV13 and TRBJ2-3; weak D call: TRBD2 (5 bases). This receptor was identified in a human donor in good health. Some libraries in this study had Jurkat cell RNA spiked in. Material for sequencing was naive CD8+ T cells from blood, with Jurkat cell RNA spiked in. Documented subset: FACS-sorted CD8+CD4-CCR7+CD45RA+ naive T cells. CDR3 region: CASSTRGQYTDTQYF. The CDR3 nucleotides read TGTGCCAGCAGCACGAGAGGGCAGTACACAGATACGCAGTATTTT.